Following are 21 T cell receptor beta chains from one sample sequenced in a study of graft-versus-host responses after intestinal transplantation. No antigen has been identified for these receptors. Sequencing used immunoSEQ multiplex PCR; TCRdb keeps in-frame clones, though not all of them. The sample records 85,000 to 130,000 clones, more than 75% being singletons. Source: unstimulated CD4+ T cells sorted from spleen or lymph node cells, taken before intestinal transplant. All receptors come from a human donor who received an intestinal transplant.

The J gene is TRBJ1-2, the V gene TRBV19; D may be TRBD1 (5 bases). Germline loops: CDR1 LNHDA, CDR2 SQIVND (reference sequence). This CDR3 is built from 17 residues. Trimming removed 5 bases from V and 5 bases from J, with 24 bases in between. The CDR3 DNA reads TGTGCCAGTAGTGGAACATTCACAGGCTCCAACCTTTATGGCTACACCTTC. Translating gives CASSGTFTGSNLYGYTF.

The rearrangement uses TRBV10-2 and TRBJ2-2; D remains ambiguous. The V end lost 2 bases, the J end lost 1 base, and 8 bases lay between the germline ends. The CDR3 covers 15 residues. Germline V gene data show CDR1 as WSHSY and CDR2 as SAAADI. The CDR3 loop reads CASSEGRWNTGELFF. DNA of the CDR3: TGCGCCAGCAGTGAGGGCCGGTGGAACACCGGGGAGCTGTTTTTT.

The chain carries TRBV5-5 and TRBJ1-5; TRBD1 agrees at 7 bases. CDR1 is SGHKS and CDR2 is YYEKEE in the germline V gene (reference sequence). The V and J ends lost 2 bases and 4 bases, in that order; junction bases with no gene match: 6. This CDR3 is 15 amino acids long. CDR3 residues: CASSLNGQVNQPQHF. The CDR3 DNA follows: TGTGCCAGCAGCTTAAATGGACAGGTGAATCAGCCCCAGCATTTT.

The chain couples TRBV6-1 to TRBJ2-1; D may be TRBD1 (5 bases). This CDR3 is built from 15 residues. With 3 bases removed from V and 0 bases from J, the gap between germline ends came to 9 bases. The germline V gene encodes CDR1 MNHNS and CDR2 SASEGT. The CDR3 region has the DNA TGTGCCAGCAGTGACACAGGAAGCTCCTACAATGAGCAGTTCTTC. This gives the protein CASSDTGSSYNEQFF.

This chain links TRBV19 with TRBJ1-5; D call uncertain. Germline V lookup: CDR1 LNHDA, CDR2 SQIVND (reference sequence). The CDR3 contains 13 residues. With 5 bases removed from V and 6 bases from J, the gap between germline ends came to 11 bases. The CDR3 loop reads CASSLARPQPQHF. Here the CDR3 DNA reads TGTGCCAGTAGTTTAGCCCGGCCTCAGCCCCAGCATTTT. Filled out from reference TRBV19 and TRBJ1-5, the complete variable domain reads DGGITQSPKYLFRKEGQNVTLSCEQNLNHDAMYWYRQDPGQGLRLIYYSQIVNDFQKGDIAEGYSVSREKKESFPLTVTSAQKNPTAFYLCASSLARPQPQHFGDGTRLSIL.

This clone appeared once. V gene TRBV29-1 combines with J gene TRBJ2-5, with TRBD1 as a possible D gene (5 bases). The CDR3 is 14 residues long. From germline, CDR1 is SQVTM and CDR2 ANQGSEA. V was cut by 4 bases and J by 4 bases, with 16 bases left in between. CDR3 in amino acids: CSVAASPGIETQYF. The CDR3 bases are TGCAGCGTTGCCGCCAGTCCAGGGATAGAGACCCAGTACTTC.

The chain uses TRBV10-2 and TRBJ1-1, with 7 bases aligning to TRBD1. J was trimmed by 5 bases and V by 6 bases; bases with no gene match: 9. The CDR3 spans 14 residues. Germline V gene lookup returns CDR1 WSHSY and CDR2 SAAADI. The CDR3 reads CASRATGRGTEAFF. CDR3 coding DNA: TGCGCCAGCAGAGCGACAGGGCGAGGAACTGAAGCTTTCTTT.

The V and J genes are TRBV5-1 and TRBJ2-1, with no clear D. Germline CDR1 and CDR2: SGHRS and YFSETQ. Trimming shortened V by 0 bases and J by 3 bases, and 4 bases separated the two germline ends. This CDR3 has 13 residues. The CDR3 protein is CASSLASYNEQFF. In nucleotides, the CDR3 is TGCGCCAGCAGCTTGGCCAGCTACAATGAGCAGTTCTTC.

The chain couples TRBV5-1 to TRBJ2-3, with D tentatively TRBD2 (6 bases). This CDR3 has 16 residues. Germline values: CDR1 SGHRS, CDR2 YFSETQ. Trimming removed 1 base from V and 0 bases from J, with 12 bases in between. The CDR3 loop is CASSLTGDASTDTQYF. In nucleotides, the CDR3 is TGCGCCAGCAGCTTGACGGGGGACGCTAGCACAGATACGCAGTATTTT.

The J gene is TRBJ1-4, the V gene TRBV25-1; 10 nucleotides agree with TRBD1. Germline V CDR1 and CDR2: MGHDK, SYGVNS. The CDR3 sequence is 18 residues long. The junction had 10 bases not matched to a gene; V was cut back by 4 bases and J by 2 bases. CDR3 residues: CASSGRDRGIRTNEKLFF. The DNA of the CDR3 is TGTGCCAGCAGTGGCCGGGACAGGGGCATACGGACTAATGAAAAACTGTTTTTT.

This chain uses TRBV12-5 with TRBJ2-3; TRBD1 might be the D (7 bases). The V gene lost 5 bases and the J gene lost 2 bases, with 17 bases spanning the gap. CDR1 is LGHNT, CDR2 FRNRAP, per germline. The CDR3 is made up of 16 amino acids. The CDR3 nucleotides are TGTGCTAGTGGTCAGAAGCAGGGGGGCCCCACAGATACGCAGTATTTT. It specifies CASGQKQGGPTDTQYF. The full variable domain, rest sourced from reference TRBV12-5 and TRBJ2-3, is DARVTQTPRHKVTEMGQEVTMRCQPILGHNTVFWYRQTMMQGLELLAYFRNRAPLDDSGMPKDRFSAEMPDATLATLKIQPSEPRDSAVYFCASGQKQGGPTDTQYFGPGTRLTVL.

The CDR3 here is CASSLGDRSYSNQPQHF. As DNA, the CDR3 is TGCGCCAGCAGCCTGGGGGACAGATCATATAGCAATCAGCCCCAGCATTTT. This chain connects TRBV5-1 to TRBJ1-5; TRBD1 matches 7 bases. CDR3 length equals 17 residues. Germline CDR1 and CDR2: SGHRS and YFSETQ. Trimming took 4 bases from V and 0 from J; bases not matched to a gene: 10.

The V call is TRBV4-1, the J call TRBJ1-4; 8 nucleotides align to TRBD1. Germline CDR1 reads MGHRA; CDR2 reads YSYEKL. This CDR3 is 19 amino acids long. V trimming: 3 bases; J trimming: 5 bases; junction bases outside the gene matches: 17. The CDR3 region is CASSHKRQGSHNQNEKLFF. For the CDR3, the DNA is TGCGCCAGCAGCCATAAAAGACAGGGGTCCCATAACCAAAATGAAAAACTGTTTTTT.

V and J are TRBV19 and TRBJ1-5; TRBD1 matches 9 bases. CDR3 length: 15 amino acids. The V and J ends lost 5 bases and 5 bases, in that order; junction bases with no gene match: 7. Germline assignment: CDR1 LNHDA and CDR2 SQIVND (reference sequence). The CDR3 spells CASSLQGQGYQPQHF. In DNA, the CDR3 is TGTGCCAGTAGTCTCCAGGGACAGGGCTATCAGCCCCAGCATTTT. The full variable domain, with the rest looked up from reference TRBV19 and TRBJ1-5, is DGGITQSPKYLFRKEGQNVTLSCEQNLNHDAMYWYRQDPGQGLRLIYYSQIVNDFQKGDIAEGYSVSREKKESFPLTVTSAQKNPTAFYLCASSLQGQGYQPQHFGDGTRLSIL.

The chain has TRBV5-1 and TRBJ2-1; a weak D match, TRBD1 (5 bases). Germline lookup yields CDR1 SGHRS and CDR2 YFSETQ. V dropped 1 base and J dropped 1 base, with 12 bases sitting between them. The CDR3 is made up of 16 amino acids. The CDR3 DNA reads TGCGCCAGCAGCTTGCAGGGATCGGGTTCCTACAATGAGCAGTTCTTC. This encodes CASSLQGSGSYNEQFF. Complete variable domain (other parts from reference TRBV5-1 and TRBJ2-1): KAGVTQTPRYLIKTRGQQVTLSCSPISGHRSVSWYQQTPGQGLQFLFEYFSETQRNKGNFPGRFSGRQFSNSRSEMNVSTLELGDSALYLCASSLQGSGSYNEQFFGPGTRLTVL.

This clone occurred once. This chain joins TRBV4-1 and TRBJ1-2; the D gene is possibly TRBD1 (5 bases). V shed 1 base and J shed 7 bases, with 19 bases lying between them. This CDR3 contains 16 residues. Germline V gene sequence: CDR1 MGHRA, CDR2 YSYEKL. CDR3 coding DNA: TGCGCCAGCAGCCAAGGTACTAGGACATCGACGAGTGGCTACACCTTC. Amino acid sequence: CASSQGTRTSTSGYTF.

The V call is TRBV2, the J call TRBJ1-1; perhaps TRBD1 as D (5 bases). Germline V lookup: CDR1 SNHLY, CDR2 FYNNEI. V was pared by 4 bases and J by 3 bases, with 9 bases between. The length of the CDR3 is 13 residues. CDR3 sequence: CASSARADTEAFF. The CDR3 nucleotides read TGTGCCAGCAGTGCCAGGGCTGACACTGAAGCTTTCTTT.

V and J are TRBV6-5 and TRBJ1-1; D might be TRBD1 (6 bases). Germline V gene sequence: CDR1 MNHEY, CDR2 SVGAGI. The CDR3 consists of 14 residues. The ends were cut back, 6 bases at V and 1 base at J, with 12 bases in the middle. This CDR3 is CASRYRARNTEAFF. The CDR3 DNA reads TGTGCCAGCAGGTACAGGGCCCGGAACACTGAAGCTTTCTTT.

The V gene is TRBV2, the J gene TRBJ2-7; D may be TRBD1 (6 bases). Per germline, CDR1 SNHLY and CDR2 FYNNEI. The V end lost 10 bases, the J end lost 0 bases, and 13 bases lay between the germline ends. The length of the CDR3 is 13 residues. This CDR3 is CANRDKSSYEQYF. CDR3 coding DNA: TGTGCCAACCGGGACAAAAGCTCCTACGAGCAGTACTTC.

V and J are TRBV21-1 and TRBJ2-2. TRBV21-1 is a listed pseudogene. The CDR3 runs to 16 residues. CDR3 bases: TGTGCCAGCAGCAAAGGAGGGGACGAAGACACCGGGGAGCTGTTTTTT. This gives the protein CASSKGGDEDTGELFF.

V is TRBV6-6 and J is TRBJ2-2, with unresolved D. The CDR3 runs 14 residues. Germline V gene data show CDR1 as MNHNY and CDR2 as SVGAGI (reference sequence). Trimming pared 0 bases from V and 1 base from J, leaving 3 bases between. This CDR3 reads CASSYSGNTGELFF. The CDR3 coding sequence is TGTGCCAGCAGTTACTCCGGGAACACCGGGGAGCTGTTTTTT.